This TCR beta chain comes out of a study of identical twins' blood T cells. Background on the study: About six alpha and about 6 beta libraries together yielded 45 million or so reads. Study-level points and caveats: Top TCRbeta clonotypes were shared more with twin than unrelated donors.

Three pairs of healthy female monozygous twins were the donors. TCR cDNA libraries came from RNA via a modified published protocol. TCRdb reprocessed the 5' RACE reads via MiXCR and lists one record per CDR3 protein. The sample has fewer than 450,000 distinct CDR3 sequences, about 28% seen once. This clonotype has a handful of counts. What it binds is unknown. This CDR3 is built from 14 residues. Trimming left V 6 bases short and J 0 bases short, with 12 bases between. Sequenced input: PBMCs. The V gene is TRBV12-3 or TRBV12-4, the J gene TRBJ2-7; D not resolved. The source is a woman aged 18 to 55 in good health. The CDR3: CASSLTEFSYEQYF. DNA for the CDR3: TGTGCCAGCAGCCTTACAGAGTTCTCCTACGAGCAGTACTTC.